This T cell receptor (beta chain) is drawn from a study of neoadjuvant anti-PD-1 for oral cavity cancer. Study-wide points: Higher pretreatment Treg/Th17 ratios tracked higher pretreatment blood clonality.

PBMC libraries mostly used around 460 ng of input genomic DNA, with six replicates per sample. Measured with immunoSEQ multiplex PCR; TCRdb has only the in-frame clones, and not every one. This table has some 12,000 clones, about two thirds appearing once. On this clone itself: Antigen: not known.

Time point: after neoadjuvant nivolumab, at surgical resection. Blood cells were analyzed directly, without culture or expansion. Trimming took 4 bases from V and 5 from J, leaving 17 bases between them. The CDR3 extends over 15 amino acids. The germline V gene has CDR1 MNHEY and CDR2 SVGAGI. This clonotype was sampled from a person aged 35-80 years with oral cavity squamous cell carcinoma. J is TRBJ2-5 and V is TRBV6-5, with D perhaps matching TRBD2 (6 bases). The sample in question was PBMCs, obtained after nivolumab (anti-PD-1) treatment. The CDR3 sequence: CASSLGLGFWETQYF. The CDR3 nucleotides read TGTGCCAGCAGTTTGGGACTCGGATTTTGGGAGACCCAGTACTTC.